This T cell receptor beta chain was sequenced for a study of T cells in localized non-small cell lung cancer (TCRdb year 2020). Regarding the study in general: The study examined T cell repertoires in hundreds of patients with early-stage NSCLC and compared tumors with uninvolved tumor-adjacent lungs. The cohort comprised roughly 240 treatment-naïve NSCLC patients with resected, localized lung tumors. Of the NSCLC patients, 120 to 150 were male and 107 were female, and the mean age was around 66 years. What the research found in general, with its limitations: Because the study design was exploratory, TCR variables were selected using unadjusted p-values without false-discovery rate correction. Uninvolved tumor-adjacent lung showed the highest T cell clonality, higher than tumor, which suggests more focused antigenic responses in the uninvolved tumor-adjacent lung. Because multi-region tumor sequencing was not performed, intratumor heterogeneity could not be ruled out. A median of about 50 of the top 100 tumor clones turned up in the paired uninvolved adjacent lung, and 25 to 30 of those clones also ranked among the top 100 of that same adjacent lung. Higher blood T cell density associated with longer overall survival, while higher adjacent-lung clonality associated with shorter survival.

At diagnosis, tumor, uninvolved tumor-adjacent lung and peripheral blood were collected and then preserved as a mix of FFPE and fresh-frozen material. For TCR repertoire profiling, blood samples were analyzed as peripheral blood mononuclear cells. The immunoSEQ Assay was used to sequence TCR beta CDR3 regions from DNA. Concerning the study's data processing: To compute T cell density, TCR beta template counts were normalized to usable DNA, which was estimated by amplifying housekeeping genes. The preseqR package was used to estimate richness by extrapolating to 400,000 templates for PBMC samples and to 120,000 templates for tissue samples. Clonality was defined as one minus Pielou's evenness. Differential abundance testing on productive amino-acid clonotypes, with a minimum total count of 5 and an alpha of 0.1, was used to identify tissue-enriched TCRs. The Jaccard Index and the Morisita Overlap Index were used to quantify repertoire overlap between compartments. TCR beta CDR3s were clustered by GLIPH together with public tetramer-defined viral CDR3s, and at least three viral sequences plus V-gene enrichment were required for viral motifs. Held by TCRdb, this immuneACCESS table contains in-frame sequences only and omits some clones. Under half of the omission traces to an unresolved V gene where checked; the cause of the rest is unknown. V and J calls and clone size come straight from that table; D and trimming were deduced from the DNA. Across this sample there are some 17,000 clones, with almost 90% seen only once. Approximately 1.2% of the sample rests with the top ten.

Note on this clone: The clone's antigen remains unknown. Base quality data are lacking; no much larger clone is found one base away.

CDR1 and CDR2, looked up from the germline V gene, are SGHVS and FNYEAQ. The CDR3 measures 15 amino acids from cysteine to phenylalanine. Just CDR3 DNA is preserved here, 45 bases in frame from base 1. V is reduced by 5 bases and J by 1 base, leaving a spacing of 11 bases between them. The source material was peripheral blood mononuclear cells, sampled before any cancer treatment. This TCR was recovered from a woman between 40 and 69 years old with stage III lung adenocarcinoma. In this chain, TRBV7-6 is recombined with TRBJ2-2; the D gene cannot be resolved beyond TRBD1 or TRBD2, each matching 5 bases. The DNA reads TGTGCCAGCAGCCCCGGGACGGGGAACACCGGGGAGCTGTTTTTT. This gives the protein CASSPGTGNTGELFF.